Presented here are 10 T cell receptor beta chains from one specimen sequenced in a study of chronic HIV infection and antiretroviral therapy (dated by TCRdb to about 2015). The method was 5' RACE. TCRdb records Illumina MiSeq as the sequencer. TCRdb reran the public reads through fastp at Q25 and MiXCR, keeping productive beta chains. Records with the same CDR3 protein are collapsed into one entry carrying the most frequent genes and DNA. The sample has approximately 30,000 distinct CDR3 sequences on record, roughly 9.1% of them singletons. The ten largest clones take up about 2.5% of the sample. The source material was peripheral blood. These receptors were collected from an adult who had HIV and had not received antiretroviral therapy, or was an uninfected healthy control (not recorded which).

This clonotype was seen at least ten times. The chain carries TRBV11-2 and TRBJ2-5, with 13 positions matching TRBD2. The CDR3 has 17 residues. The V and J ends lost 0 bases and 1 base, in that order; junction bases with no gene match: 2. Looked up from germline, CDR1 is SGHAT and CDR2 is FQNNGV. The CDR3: CASSLDRTSGGQETQYF. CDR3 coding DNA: TGTGCCAGCAGCTTAGATAGGACTAGCGGGGGCCAAGAGACCCAGTACTTC. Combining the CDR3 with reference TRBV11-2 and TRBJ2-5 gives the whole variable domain EAGVAQSPRYKIIEKRQSVAFWCNPISGHATLYWYQQILGQGPKLLIQFQNNGVVDDSQLPKDRFSAERLKGVDSTLKIQPAKLEDSAVYLCASSLDRTSGGQETQYFGPGTRLLVL.

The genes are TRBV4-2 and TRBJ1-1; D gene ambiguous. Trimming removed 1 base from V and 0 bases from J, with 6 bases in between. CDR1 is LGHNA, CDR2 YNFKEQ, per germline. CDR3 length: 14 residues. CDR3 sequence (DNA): TGTGCCAGCAGCCAAGGGGCTCTGAACACTGAAGCTTTCTTT. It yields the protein CASSQGALNTEAFF.

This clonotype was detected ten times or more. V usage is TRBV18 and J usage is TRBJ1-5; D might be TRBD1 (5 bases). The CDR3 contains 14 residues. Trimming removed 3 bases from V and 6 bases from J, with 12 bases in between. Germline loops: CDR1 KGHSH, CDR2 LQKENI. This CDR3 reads CASSPTEGSQPQHF. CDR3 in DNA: TGTGCCAGCTCACCCACCGAGGGGAGTCAGCCCCAGCATTTT.

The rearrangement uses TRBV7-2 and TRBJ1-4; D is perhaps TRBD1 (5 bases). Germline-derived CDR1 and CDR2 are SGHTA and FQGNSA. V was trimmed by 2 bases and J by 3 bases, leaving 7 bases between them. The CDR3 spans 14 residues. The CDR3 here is CASSLSTANEKLFF. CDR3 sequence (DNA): TGTGCCAGCAGCTTATCGACAGCTAATGAAAAACTGTTTTTT.

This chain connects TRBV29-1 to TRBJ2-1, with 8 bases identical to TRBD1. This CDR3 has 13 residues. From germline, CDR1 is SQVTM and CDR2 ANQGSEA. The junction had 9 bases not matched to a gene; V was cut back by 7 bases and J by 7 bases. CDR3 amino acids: CSATGETLNEQFF. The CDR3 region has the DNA TGCAGCGCGACAGGGGAAACATTGAATGAGCAGTTCTTC.

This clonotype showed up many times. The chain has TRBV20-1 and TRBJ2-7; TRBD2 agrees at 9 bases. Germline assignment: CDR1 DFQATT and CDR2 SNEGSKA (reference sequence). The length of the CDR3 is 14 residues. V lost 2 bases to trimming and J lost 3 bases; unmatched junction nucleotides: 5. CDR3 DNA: TGCAGTGCTAGAAGAGCGGGAGGCTTCTACGAGCAGTACTTC. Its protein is CSARRAGGFYEQYF.

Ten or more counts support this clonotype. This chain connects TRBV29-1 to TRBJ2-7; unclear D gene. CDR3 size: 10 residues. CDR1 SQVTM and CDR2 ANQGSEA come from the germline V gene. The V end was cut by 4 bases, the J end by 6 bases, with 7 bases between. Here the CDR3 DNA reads TGCAGCGTTGCCGAAGGCGAGCAGTACTTC. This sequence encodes CSVAEGEQYF.

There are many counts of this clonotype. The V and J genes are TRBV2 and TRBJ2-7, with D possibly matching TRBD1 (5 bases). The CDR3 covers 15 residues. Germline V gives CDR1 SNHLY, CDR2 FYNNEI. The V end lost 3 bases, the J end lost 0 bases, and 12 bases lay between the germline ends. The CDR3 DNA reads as TGTGCCAGCAGTGATGTCAGGGCGGACTCCTACGAGCAGTACTTC. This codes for CASSDVRADSYEQYF.

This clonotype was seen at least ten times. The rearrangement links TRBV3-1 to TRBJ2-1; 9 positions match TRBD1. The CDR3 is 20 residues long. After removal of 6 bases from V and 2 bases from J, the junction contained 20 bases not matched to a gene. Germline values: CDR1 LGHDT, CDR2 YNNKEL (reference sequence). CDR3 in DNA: TGTGCCAGCAGGCCTACAAAACAACAGGGGGCAAGGGAGACCTACAATGAGCAGTTCTTC. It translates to CASRPTKQQGARETYNEQFF.

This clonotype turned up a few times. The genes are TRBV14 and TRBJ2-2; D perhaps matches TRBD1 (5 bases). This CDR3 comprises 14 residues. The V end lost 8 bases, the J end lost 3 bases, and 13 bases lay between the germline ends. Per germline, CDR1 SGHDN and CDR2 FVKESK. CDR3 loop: CASGHRTDTGELFF. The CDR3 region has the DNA TGTGCCAGCGGGCACAGGACGGACACCGGGGAGCTGTTTTTT.